This note documents a single TCR beta chain sequence. The sample originates from a study of blood T cell repertoires in COVID-19. Patients from Seattle were sampled longitudinally, starting during active infection. The CDR3 runs to 13 residues. Trimming removed 6 bases at V and 3 bases at J, with 10 bases between. Germline assignment: CDR1 MNHEY and CDR2 SVGAGI. This table comes from immunoSEQ multiplex PCR, and its TCRdb copy is limited to in-frame clones, with some not included. In the table there are 250,000 to 300,000 clones, roughly 86% of which are singletons. The gene calls are TRBV6-5 and TRBJ2-3; D may be TRBD1 (5 bases). The receptor was isolated from a woman in her twenties or thirties with COVID-19, enrolled during active disease. The sample taken for sequencing was peripheral blood. The CDR3 nucleotides are TGTGCCAGCAGCAGGGTCTTAACAGATACGCAGTATTTT. It is translated as CASSRVLTDTQYF.